These T cell receptor beta chains were read from a single sample in a study of blood T cells in healthy people across ages. A single record per CDR3 protein comes from TCRdb applying MiXCR to the 5' RACE reads. Of 550,000 to 600,000 distinct CDR3 sequences in the sample, 27% were seen once. Sample: blood. These receptor sequences come from a woman aged 70-85 years in good health. Both conserved end residues are trimmed from each CDR3.

TRBJ2-5,TRBV7-9,12,ASSPPGVWETQY
.,TRBV21-1,12,ASSTRDPGGEQY
TRBJ1-1,TRBV19,14,ASSIRNRAGNTEAF
TRBJ2-2,TRBV6-6,12,ASSYFQDAGELF
TRBJ1-2,TRBV6-5,10,ASSYSGVGYT
TRBJ1-2,TRBV12-3/TRBV12-4,11,ASSPTVYYGYT
TRBJ1-6,TRBV4-3,15,ASSQDAQGARNSPLH
.,TRBV5-1,12,ASSLEGRADEQY
TRBJ1-6,TRBV9,12,ASRTGTEESPLH
TRBJ2-4,TRBV5-4,11,ASSMDYQNIQY
TRBJ2-7,TRBV7-8,12,ASSPWGRPYEQY
TRBJ2-3,TRBV27,13,ASTPFWGAGDTQY
TRBJ1-2,TRBV12-3/TRBV12-4,13,ASRTGQVTVEGYT
TRBJ1-3,TRBV2,12,ASSGESSGNTIY
TRBJ2-3,TRBV20-1,12,SARDRWSGDTQY
TRBJ1-1,TRBV15,13,ATLSGIMGTHEAF
TRBJ2-5,TRBV7-3,13,ASSSTSGLRETQY
TRBJ2-4,TRBV20-1,13,SASPTSYAKNIQY
TRBJ2-2,TRBV9,13,ASSELAGGTGELF
TRBJ2-1,TRBV6-2/TRBV6-3,13,ASSYLAGNGNEQF
TRBJ1-2,TRBV19,13,ASRSTGRQGAGYT
TRBJ2-3,TRBV7-2,16,ASSLVNSGGLSTDTQY
TRBJ2-3,TRBV20-1,12,SASGGAGTDTQY
TRBJ1-3,TRBV11-3,12,ASSSGQGSRVIY
TRBJ2-7,TRBV7-3,12,AGSLSRSSNEQY
TRBJ2-2,TRBV27,16,ASSPRGSGATYTGELF
TRBJ2-5,TRBV7-2,13,ASSYQAGGQETQY
TRBJ1-1,TRBV11-2,12,ASSPKGYSAEAF
TRBJ2-3,TRBV20-1,10,SAYQEGPTQY
TRBJ2-7,TRBV15,12,ATSRDRGLYEQY
TRBJ1-1,TRBV4-3,14,ASSQGEGGADTEAF
TRBJ2-3,TRBV6-2/TRBV6-3,12,ASSGVRLTDTQY
TRBJ1-6,TRBV12-3/TRBV12-4,11,ASRRQRNSPLH